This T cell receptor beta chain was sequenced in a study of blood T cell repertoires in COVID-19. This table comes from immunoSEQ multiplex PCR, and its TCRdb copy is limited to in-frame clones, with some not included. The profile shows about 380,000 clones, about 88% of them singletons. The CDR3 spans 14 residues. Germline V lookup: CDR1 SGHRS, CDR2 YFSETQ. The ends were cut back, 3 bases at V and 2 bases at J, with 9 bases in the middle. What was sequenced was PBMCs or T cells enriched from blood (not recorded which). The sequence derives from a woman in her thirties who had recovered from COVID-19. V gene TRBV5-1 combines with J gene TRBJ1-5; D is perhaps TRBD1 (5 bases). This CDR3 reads CASSSGGGNQPQHF. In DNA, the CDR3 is TGCGCCAGCAGCTCGGGGGGGGGCAATCAGCCCCAGCATTTT.